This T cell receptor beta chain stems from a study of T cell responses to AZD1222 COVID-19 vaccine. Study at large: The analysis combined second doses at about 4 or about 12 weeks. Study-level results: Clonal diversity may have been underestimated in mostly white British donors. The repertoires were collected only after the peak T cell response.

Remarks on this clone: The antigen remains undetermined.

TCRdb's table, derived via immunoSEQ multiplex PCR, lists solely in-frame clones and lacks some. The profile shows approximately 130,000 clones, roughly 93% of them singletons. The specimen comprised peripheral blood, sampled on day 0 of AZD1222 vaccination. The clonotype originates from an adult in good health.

This CDR3 is CAWSVPPYSGSLYF. In DNA, the CDR3 is TGTGCCTGGAGTGTCCCCCCATATAGCGGGAGTTTATACTTC. The chain has TRBV30 and TRBJ2-7; TRBD2 agrees at 9 bases. V was pared by 0 bases and J by 13 bases, with 13 bases of the junction left unmatched. The germline CDR1 and CDR2 sequences are GTSNPN and SVGIG (reference sequence). The CDR3 spans 14 residues.